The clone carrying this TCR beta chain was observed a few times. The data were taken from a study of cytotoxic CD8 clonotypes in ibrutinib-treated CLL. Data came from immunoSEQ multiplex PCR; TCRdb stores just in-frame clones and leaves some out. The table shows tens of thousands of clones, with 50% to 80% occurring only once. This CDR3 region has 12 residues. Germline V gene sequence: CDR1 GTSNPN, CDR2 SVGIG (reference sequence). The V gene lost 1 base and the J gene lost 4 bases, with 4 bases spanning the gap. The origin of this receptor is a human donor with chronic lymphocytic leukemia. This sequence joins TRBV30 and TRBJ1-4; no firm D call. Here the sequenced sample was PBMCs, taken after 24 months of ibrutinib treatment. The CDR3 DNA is TGTGCCTGGAGTGCCCGTAATGAAAAACTGTTTTTT. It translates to CAWSARNEKLFF.